The 24 T cell receptor beta chains presented below share a single source sample, sequenced in a study of T cell responses to AZD1222 COVID-19 vaccine. Libraries were prepared by immunoSEQ multiplex PCR; TCRdb keeps only in-frame clonotypes and omits some of them. Of about 120,000 clones listed, 75% to 90% are singletons. Sequencing used peripheral blood, obtained on day 0 of AZD1222 vaccination. The receptors come from an adult in good health.

The genes are TRBV5-4 and TRBJ1-2; D is possibly TRBD1 (5 bases). The CDR3 is 17 amino acids. Trimming removed 4 bases at V and 0 bases at J, with 19 bases between. The V gene's germline CDR1 is SGHNT and CDR2 YYREEE (reference sequence). The CDR3 region has the DNA TGTGCCAGCAGCACCGGTATACGGGACGGAACTAACTATGGCTACACCTTC. It encodes CASSTGIRDGTNYGYTF.

J is TRBJ2-3 and V is TRBV28, with 8 nucleotides matching TRBD1. Germline V lookup: CDR1 MDHEN, CDR2 SYDVKM. The ends lost 5 bases at V and 1 base at J; junction bases unmatched: 2. The CDR3 consists of 14 residues. CDR3 nucleotide sequence: TGTGCCAGCAGTATGACAGGGGGCACAGATACGCAGTATTTT. Amino acids: CASSMTGGTDTQYF.

CDR3 DNA: TGTGCCAGCAGCCAAGGTTTTCAGGGACGGACCGGGGAGCTGTTTTTT. Translation gives CASSQGFQGRTGELFF. This chain uses TRBV3-1 (or the pseudogene TRBV3-2) with TRBJ2-2, with D perhaps assigned TRBD1 or TRBD2 (5 bases each). The CDR3 length is 16 residues. The germline V gene has CDR1 LGHDT and CDR2 YNNKEL (reference sequence). With 1 base removed from V and 5 bases from J, the gap between germline ends came to 14 bases.

V gene TRBV28 combines with J gene TRBJ2-6; D gene unclear. Germline V gives CDR1 MDHEN, CDR2 SYDVKM. V was shortened by 5 bases and J by 1 base, with 9 bases between the two germline ends. This CDR3 spans 15 amino acids. The CDR3 is CASSIQTSGANVLTF. The DNA of the CDR3 is TGTGCCAGCAGTATACAGACGTCTGGGGCCAACGTCCTGACTTTC.

This chain joins TRBV3-1 (or the pseudogene TRBV3-2) and TRBJ1-4; D is possibly TRBD1 (5 bases). The CDR3 contains 15 residues. Germline V gene sequence: CDR1 LGHDT, CDR2 YNNKEL (reference sequence). With 4 bases removed from V and 0 bases from J, the gap between germline ends came to 9 bases. Written as DNA, the CDR3 is TGTGCCAGCAGCCTGTGGGGGGCAACTAATGAAAAACTGTTTTTT. Its protein is CASSLWGATNEKLFF.

This chain links TRBV6-2 or TRBV6-3 with TRBJ2-7, with TRBD2 identical over 9 bases. The CDR3 consists of 21 residues. CDR1 and CDR2 from the germline V gene are MNHEY and SVGEGT. J gave up 3 bases and V 2 bases, and 23 bases lay outside the gene matches. CDR3 residues: CASSYGGRGVVRLAENYEQYF. The CDR3 DNA reads as TGTGCCAGCAGTTACGGGGGCAGGGGCGTGGTGAGACTAGCGGAGAACTACGAGCAGTACTTC.

CDR3 DNA: TGTGCCAGCAGCCAGGTGACAGGGGCGGGAAACACCATATATTTT. This translates into CASSQVTGAGNTIYF. The rearrangement uses TRBV4-2 and TRBJ1-3, with 8 nucleotides matching TRBD1. Germline V gene lookup returns CDR1 LGHNA and CDR2 YNFKEQ. CDR3 length: 15 amino acids. After removal of 3 bases from V and 4 bases from J, the junction contained 5 bases not matched to a gene.

The genes are TRBV5-1 and TRBJ2-7, with 13 bases fitting TRBD2. CDR1 is SGHRS, CDR2 YFSETQ, per germline. This CDR3 comprises 14 residues. The trim removed 4 bases at V and 3 bases at J, leaving 1 base unmatched. CDR3: CASSRTSGSYEQYF. Here the CDR3 DNA reads TGCGCCAGCAGCCGGACTAGCGGGAGCTACGAGCAGTACTTC.

The chain recombines TRBV21-1 with TRBJ1-1; the table's D call, TRBD1, was not checked against the DNA. TRBV21-1 is deemed a pseudogene. The CDR3 spans 17 residues. The CDR3 is CASSKPQGALMNTEAFF. The CDR3 DNA reads as TGTGCCAGCAGCAAACCACAGGGGGCTCTTATGAACACTGAAGCTTTCTTT.

Comment on this clone: Other DNA sequences of this sample code for an identical CDR3. The chain links TRBV3-1 (or the pseudogene TRBV3-2) to TRBJ1-5; D remains unclear. This CDR3 spans 13 amino acids. The V end was cut by 0 bases, the J end by 7 bases, with 7 bases between. Germline CDR1 and CDR2: LGHDT and YNNKEL (reference sequence). CDR3 amino acids: CASSQDLRQPQHF. For the CDR3, the DNA is TGTGCCAGCAGCCAAGATCTGCGACAGCCCCAGCATTTT.

The rearrangement uses TRBV7-8 and TRBJ1-2; D gene ambiguous. V was cut by 0 bases and J by 8 bases, with 13 bases left in between. The CDR3 extends over 14 amino acids. Germline V gene sequence: CDR1 SGHVS, CDR2 FQNEAQ. The CDR3 protein is CASSLADEGTGYTF. The CDR3 DNA reads TGTGCCAGCAGCTTAGCGGATGAGGGTACGGGCTACACCTTC.

This clone was detected a few times. V and J are TRBV3-1 (or the pseudogene TRBV3-2) and TRBJ2-4; D uncertain. V was trimmed by 0 bases and J by 1 base, leaving 19 bases between them. CDR1 and CDR2 (germline): LGHDT, YNNKEL (reference sequence). The CDR3 spans 19 residues. CDR3 residues: CASSQDWVRRSGAKNIQYF. In DNA, the CDR3 is TGTGCCAGCAGCCAAGATTGGGTTCGGCGGTCTGGGGCCAAAAACATTCAGTACTTC.

V gene TRBV27 combines with J gene TRBJ2-3, with D perhaps TRBD1 or TRBD2 (5 bases each). Looked up from germline, CDR1 is MNHEY and CDR2 is SMNVEV (reference sequence). This CDR3 has 13 residues. Trimming cost V 2 bases and J 4 bases, with 7 bases left between them. The CDR3 sequence is CASSLRGADTQYF. The CDR3 coding sequence is TGTGCCAGCAGTTTAAGGGGAGCAGATACGCAGTATTTT.

Here the CDR3 DNA reads TGTGCCAGCAGCCCCCGGGACAGGGGGAAATACGAGCAGTACTTC. This codes for CASSPRDRGKYEQYF. The chain couples TRBV7-2 to TRBJ2-7; TRBD1 aligns across 11 bases. The CDR3 covers 15 residues. The germline V gene encodes CDR1 SGHTA and CDR2 FQGNSA. The ends lost 5 bases at V and 4 bases at J; junction bases unmatched: 7.

This CDR3 is CASGSSYNEQFF. The CDR3 bases are TGTGCCAGCGGGAGCTCCTACAATGAGCAGTTCTTC. The chain recombines TRBV28 with TRBJ2-1; a possible D gene is TRBD2 (5 bases). V lost 8 bases, J lost 0 bases, and 5 bases lay in between. The V gene's germline CDR1 is MDHEN and CDR2 SYDVKM. This CDR3 region has 12 residues.

The V call is TRBV5-1, the J call TRBJ2-2; 7 bases are a match to TRBD2. Germline CDR1 SGHRS, CDR2 YFSETQ. The CDR3 is 16 amino acids. The V and J ends lost 3 bases and 1 base, in that order; junction bases with no gene match: 6. In nucleotides, the CDR3 is TGCGCCAGCAGCTCCTTAAGGGAGGGGAACACCGGGGAGCTGTTTTTT. Encoded protein: CASSSLREGNTGELFF.

This clone is a singleton in its sample. The gene calls are TRBV28 and TRBJ2-7, with TRBD1 identical over 9 bases. This CDR3 comprises 15 residues. Germline loops: CDR1 MDHEN, CDR2 SYDVKM. V was pared by 5 bases and J by 3 bases, with 8 bases of the junction left unmatched. Written as DNA, the CDR3 is TGTGCCAGCAGTCCCTCGGACAGGGGATTCTACGAGCAGTACTTC. Translating gives CASSPSDRGFYEQYF.

This chain uses TRBV1 with TRBJ2-1. TRBV1 is given as a pseudogene. The CDR3 runs 10 residues. CDR3: CTSSQREQFF. CDR3 nucleotide sequence: TGCACCAGCAGCCAACGCGAGCAGTTCTTC.

The V gene is TRBV10-2, the J gene TRBJ2-2; no clear D. Trimming removed 6 bases at V and 6 bases at J, with 11 bases between. CDR3 length equals 13 residues. Germline-derived CDR1 and CDR2 are WSHSY and SAAADI. Here the CDR3 reads CASRNSFAGELFF. The CDR3 bases are TGCGCCAGCAGAAATTCATTCGCCGGGGAGCTGTTTTTT.

This sequence joins TRBV6-5 and TRBJ2-1; D gene uncertain. Trimming cost V 6 bases and J 0 bases, with 9 bases left between them. Germline CDR1 is MNHEY and CDR2 is SVGAGI. The CDR3 runs 14 residues. DNA for the CDR3: TGTGCCAGCAGGAAGCTTCCCTCCTACAATGAGCAGTTCTTC. Translating gives CASRKLPSYNEQFF.

This chain joins TRBV3-1 (or the pseudogene TRBV3-2) and TRBJ2-1; possibly TRBD2 for D (5 bases). The CDR3 length is 14 residues. V lost 3 bases, J lost 6 bases, and 12 bases lay in between. Germline V gives CDR1 LGHDT, CDR2 YNNKEL (reference sequence). The CDR3 sequence is CASSQRTAINEQFF. CDR3 DNA: TGTGCCAGCAGCCAGAGGACTGCTATCAATGAGCAGTTCTTC.

At least ten counts were recorded for this clone. The gene calls are TRBV6-1 and TRBJ1-2; D unclear. V gave up 2 bases and J gave up 6 bases, with 13 bases separating them. CDR3 length: 14 amino acids. The germline gives CDR1 MNHNS, CDR2 SASEGT. The CDR3 coding sequence is TGTGCCAGCAGTGAAAAGACGGAAGGGAATGGCTACACCTTC. Amino acid sequence: CASSEKTEGNGYTF.

The V call is TRBV18, the J call TRBJ1-2; 8 bases are a match to TRBD1. CDR1 and CDR2 from the germline V gene are KGHSH and LQKENI. V lost 8 bases and J lost 7; bases outside the gene matches: 12. The CDR3 sequence is 14 residues long. This CDR3 reads CASESDRGGTGYTF. The CDR3 nucleotides are TGTGCCAGCGAGTCCGACAGGGGAGGGACTGGCTACACCTTC.

The chain carries TRBV24-1 and TRBJ1-2; 9 bases are a match to TRBD1. Germline CDR1 KGHDR, CDR2 SFDVKD. V was clipped by 7 bases and J by 6 bases; unmatched bases: 11. There are 15 residues in the CDR3. CDR3 nucleotides: TGTGCCACCAGCGGAACAGGGGGCTTAAGGGATGGCTACACCTTC. Amino acid sequence: CATSGTGGLRDGYTF.